Included here is one T cell receptor beta chain sequence, with context. This entry comes from a study of blood T cells in healthy people across ages. Deletions cut 6 bases from V and 1 base from J, with 9 bases between. The CDR3 spans 13 residues. The V gene's germline CDR1 is MNHNS and CDR2 SASEGT. Together with a sample-barcoded 5' primer, a J-beta primer mix was included in a second PCR lasting roughly 6 to 12 cycles. TCRdb passed the 5' RACE reads through MiXCR, listing each CDR3 protein once. The data show roughly 1,300,000 distinct CDR3 sequences, 59% seen once. The sequence was obtained from a man aged 18 to 30 in good health. The V gene is TRBV6-1, the J gene TRBJ1-1, with D perhaps TRBD1 (6 bases). Material: blood. DNA of the CDR3: TGTGCCAGCAGCATGACAGGGAACACTGAAGCTTTCTTT. This sequence encodes CASSMTGNTEAFF.